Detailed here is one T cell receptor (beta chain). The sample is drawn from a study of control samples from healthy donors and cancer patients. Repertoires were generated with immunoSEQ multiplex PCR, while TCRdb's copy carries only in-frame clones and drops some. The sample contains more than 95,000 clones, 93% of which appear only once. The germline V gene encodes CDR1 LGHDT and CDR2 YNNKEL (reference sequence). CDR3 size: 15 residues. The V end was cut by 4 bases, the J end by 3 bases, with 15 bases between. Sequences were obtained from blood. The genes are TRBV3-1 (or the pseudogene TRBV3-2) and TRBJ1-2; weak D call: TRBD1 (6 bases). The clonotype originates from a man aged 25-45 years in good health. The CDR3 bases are TGTGCCAGCAGCCCCGGCGTTAACAGGGACTATGGCTACACCTTC. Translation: CASSPGVNRDYGYTF.